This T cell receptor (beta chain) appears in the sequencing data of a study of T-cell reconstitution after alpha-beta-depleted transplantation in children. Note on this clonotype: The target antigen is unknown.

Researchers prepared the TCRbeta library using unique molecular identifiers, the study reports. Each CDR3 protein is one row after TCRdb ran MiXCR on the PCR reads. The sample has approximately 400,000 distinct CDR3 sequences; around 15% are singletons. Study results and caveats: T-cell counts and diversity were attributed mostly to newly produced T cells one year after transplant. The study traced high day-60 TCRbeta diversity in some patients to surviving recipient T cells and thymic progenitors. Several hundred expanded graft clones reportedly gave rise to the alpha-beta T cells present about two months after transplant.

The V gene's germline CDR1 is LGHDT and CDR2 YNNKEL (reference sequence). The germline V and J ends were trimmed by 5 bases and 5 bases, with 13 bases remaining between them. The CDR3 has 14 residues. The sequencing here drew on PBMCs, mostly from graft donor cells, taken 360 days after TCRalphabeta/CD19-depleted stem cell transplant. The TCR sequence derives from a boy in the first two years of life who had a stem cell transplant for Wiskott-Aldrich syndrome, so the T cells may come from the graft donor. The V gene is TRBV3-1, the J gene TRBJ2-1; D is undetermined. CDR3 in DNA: TGTGCCAGCAGCTACCCTCATCGCAACAATGAGCAGTTCTTC. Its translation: CASSYPHRNNEQFF.